The 5 T cell receptor beta chains reported below all come from one sample, sequenced in a study of blood T cell repertoires in COVID-19. The protocol was immunoSEQ multiplex PCR, while the TCRdb copy is restricted to in-frame clones and leaves out a portion. Among about 440,000 clones listed, roughly 89% were seen once. Sample: peripheral blood. The source of these receptors is a woman younger than 45 with acute or convalescent COVID-19.

V and J are TRBV28 and TRBJ2-2; 10 bases agree with TRBD1. CDR3 length: 16 residues. V trimming: 6 bases; J trimming: 6 bases; junction bases outside the gene matches: 10. CDR1 is MDHEN and CDR2 is SYDVKM in the germline V gene. The CDR3 DNA reads TGTGCCAGCAGACCCGCCGGGACAGGGGTTTCCGGGGAGCTGTTTTTT. Translated: CASRPAGTGVSGELFF.

The rearrangement uses TRBV18 and TRBJ1-1; D gene unclear. There are 15 residues in the CDR3. Trimming left V 3 bases short and J 4 bases short, with 15 bases between. Looked up from germline, CDR1 is KGHSH and CDR2 is LQKENI. The CDR3 is CASSPRELPGTEAFF. CDR3 in DNA: TGTGCCAGCTCACCCCGGGAACTACCGGGCACTGAAGCTTTCTTT.

This sequence joins TRBV7-9 and TRBJ1-2; D not certain. This CDR3 has 15 amino acids. In germline, CDR1 is SEHNR, CDR2 FQNEAQ (reference sequence). The ends were cut back, 5 bases at V and 2 bases at J, with 15 bases in the middle. CDR3 protein: CASSLMREGNYGYTF. The CDR3 region has the DNA TGTGCCAGCAGCCTCATGAGGGAGGGAAACTATGGCTACACCTTC.

This clone came up many times. The V gene is TRBV2, the J gene TRBJ1-1; TRBD1 aligns across 8 bases. The CDR3 has 13 residues. Unmatched junction bases numbered 3, after V lost 6 bases and J lost 3 bases. Germline CDR1 SNHLY, CDR2 FYNNEI. The CDR3 here is CASRRDRYTEAFF. CDR3 DNA sequence: TGTGCCAGCAGGAGGGACAGGTACACTGAAGCTTTCTTT.

This clone has only one observation. CDR3 DNA: TGTGCCAGCAGTACAAACCGACAGGCTGAAGCTTTCTTT. Translation: CASSTNRQAEAFF. The chain is built from TRBV6-5 and TRBJ1-1, with TRBD1 as a possible D gene (6 bases). The CDR3 extends over 13 amino acids. V dropped 5 bases and J dropped 6 bases, with 13 bases sitting between them. Germline CDR1 reads MNHEY; CDR2 reads SVGAGI.